A single sample gave rise to the 30 T cell receptor beta chains below, sequenced in a study of blood T cell repertoires in COVID-19. Measured with immunoSEQ multiplex PCR; TCRdb has only the in-frame clones, and not every one. Altogether 100,000 to 120,000 clones are present, around 90% being singletons, with the ten largest covering over 2%. Input material: peripheral blood. The receptors were gathered from a human donor in a cohort sampled during active COVID-19.

V and J are TRBV14 and TRBJ1-1; D gene ambiguous. This CDR3 is 15 amino acids long. Trimming removed 4 bases at V and 4 bases at J, with 16 bases between. CDR1 and CDR2 (germline): SGHDN, FVKESK. The CDR3: CASSPSQSRGTEAFF. In nucleotides, the CDR3 is TGTGCCAGCAGCCCGTCACAGAGCCGGGGCACTGAAGCTTTCTTT.

In its sample, this clone was seen once. The chain links TRBV5-1 to TRBJ2-5; tentatively, D is TRBD1 (6 bases). V shed 6 bases and J shed 1 base, with 10 bases lying between them. CDR3 size: 13 residues. Germline lookup yields CDR1 SGHRS and CDR2 YFSETQ. The CDR3 DNA is TGCGCCAGCAAATGGGACACCCAAGAGACCCAGTACTTC. Its protein product is CASKWDTQETQYF.

This clone was detected a few times. The V gene is TRBV28, the J gene TRBJ1-5; 8 bases fit TRBD1. The CDR3 sequence is 17 residues long. In germline, CDR1 is MDHEN, CDR2 SYDVKM. V gave up 6 bases and J gave up 9 bases; unmatched junction bases: 19. The CDR3 sequence: CASSGDRLARAFLPQHF. The CDR3 DNA sequence: TGTGCCAGCAGCGGGGACAGGCTGGCGAGGGCCTTTCTGCCCCAGCATTTT.

This chain links TRBV5-8 with TRBJ1-2; a possible D gene is TRBD1 (6 bases). V lost 0 bases and J lost 5, with 11 bases in between. The CDR3 is 14 residues long. Germline V gene lookup returns CDR1 SGHTS and CDR2 YDEGEE. The CDR3 reads CASSLEGVTYGYTF. CDR3 bases: TGTGCCAGCAGCTTGGAGGGGGTGACTTATGGCTACACCTTC.

This rearrangement joins TRBV5-1 to TRBJ2-1; 7 bases map to TRBD2. V lost 7 bases and J lost 15; bases outside the gene matches: 4. There are 9 residues in the CDR3. Germline V lookup: CDR1 SGHRS, CDR2 YFSETQ. In DNA, the CDR3 is TGCGCCAGCCCGGGACTACCGTTCTTC. Amino acid sequence: CASPGLPFF.

This clone showed up just a few times. V and J are TRBV11-2 and TRBJ1-6; 9 nucleotides align to TRBD1. This CDR3 is built from 16 residues. Germline V gene data show CDR1 as SGHAT and CDR2 as FQNNGV. J gave up 7 bases and V 3 bases, and 7 bases lay outside the gene matches. The CDR3 nucleotides read TGTGCCAGCAGCTTCCTACAGGGGGCCCCGAATTCACCCCTCCACTTT. It specifies CASSFLQGAPNSPLHF.

The CDR3 spells CASRSTGTSYEQYF. The CDR3 nucleotides read TGTGCCAGCAGGTCAACAGGGACCTCCTACGAGCAGTACTTC. The V call is TRBV25-1, the J call TRBJ2-7, with D possibly TRBD1 on 6 matching bases. V dropped 6 bases and J dropped 0 bases, with 12 bases sitting between them. Germline V gene lookup returns CDR1 MGHDK and CDR2 SYGVNS. The CDR3 loop spans 14 amino acids.

V and J are TRBV5-1 and TRBJ2-3; 10 positions match TRBD2. After removal of 1 base from V and 2 bases from J, the junction contained 10 bases not matched to a gene. The CDR3 is made up of 18 amino acids. Germline CDR1 is SGHRS and CDR2 is YFSETQ. CDR3 DNA: TGCGCCAGCAGCTTGCCTCGACTAGCGGGCCTATCCACAGATACGCAGTATTTT. Its protein product is CASSLPRLAGLSTDTQYF.

The V gene is TRBV9, the J gene TRBJ2-3; TRBD2 agrees at 7 bases. Germline-derived CDR1 and CDR2 are SGDLS and YYNGEE. V lost 3 bases to trimming and J lost 2 bases; unmatched junction nucleotides: 6. The CDR3 is 15 amino acids. In nucleotides, the CDR3 is TGTGCCAGCAGCGCACGGGACTACCACACAGATACGCAGTATTTT. It translates to CASSARDYHTDTQYF.

This chain connects TRBV7-2 to TRBJ2-7; 10 positions match TRBD1. Germline V lookup: CDR1 SGHTA, CDR2 FQGNSA. Trimming took 6 bases from V and 1 from J; bases not matched to a gene: 9. CDR3 size: 16 residues. This chain's CDR3 is CASRSQTGGLSYEQYF. CDR3 sequence (DNA): TGTGCCAGCAGGTCCCAGACAGGGGGCTTATCCTACGAGCAGTACTTC.

This clone has a single count. The rearrangement links TRBV6-5 to TRBJ1-4, with D perhaps matching TRBD1 (6 bases). Trimming stripped 6 bases from V and 8 bases from J, with 16 bases between. This CDR3 has 14 residues. The germline V gene has CDR1 MNHEY and CDR2 SVGAGI. CDR3 region: CASSQQGIGEKLFF. The CDR3 nucleotides are TGTGCCAGCAGCCAACAGGGAATTGGGGAAAAACTGTTTTTT.

J is TRBJ2-5 and V is TRBV7-8; D gene unclear. Germline assignment: CDR1 SGHVS and CDR2 FQNEAQ. The CDR3 covers 13 residues. Trimming removed 3 bases from V and 2 bases from J, with 7 bases in between. DNA for the CDR3: TGTGCCAGCAGCTTCGCACTGCAAGAGACCCAGTACTTC. This codes for CASSFALQETQYF.

The chain links TRBV28 to TRBJ2-1; 10 bases agree with TRBD1. Germline assignment: CDR1 MDHEN and CDR2 SYDVKM. The CDR3 sequence is 13 residues long. The V gene end was trimmed by 11 bases and the J gene end by 7 bases; junction bases not matched to a gene: 8. The DNA for the CDR3 is TGTGCCTCCGGGACAGGGGTCTGGAATGAGCAGTTCTTC. Protein product: CASGTGVWNEQFF.

The J gene is TRBJ2-7, the V gene TRBV6-5; 8 nucleotides align to TRBD1. This CDR3 region has 12 residues. Trimming took 4 bases from V and 6 from J; bases not matched to a gene: 2. Germline V gene sequence: CDR1 MNHEY, CDR2 SVGAGI. The DNA of the CDR3 is TGTGCCAGCAGTTTAGGACAGGGCGAGCAGTACTTC. Translating gives CASSLGQGEQYF.

J is TRBJ2-7 and V is TRBV2; weak D call: TRBD2 (6 bases). This CDR3 region has 14 residues. Germline CDR1 is SNHLY and CDR2 is FYNNEI. Trimming removed 3 bases at V and 6 bases at J, with 15 bases between. CDR3 region: CASSETEGHGEQYF. The CDR3 DNA reads as TGTGCCAGCAGTGAGACGGAGGGTCACGGCGAGCAGTACTTC.

The CDR3 DNA reads TGTGCCAGCAGCTCGCGGACAGGGGGCGAACAAGAGACCCAGTACTTC. Translation gives CASSSRTGGEQETQYF. The chain has TRBV7-9 and TRBJ2-5, with 11 bases aligning to TRBD1. Per germline, CDR1 SEHNR and CDR2 FQNEAQ (reference sequence). Losses at the gene ends were 4 bases for V and 2 bases for J; bases not matched to a gene: 6. The CDR3 totals 16 residues.

J is TRBJ2-3 and V is TRBV2; the D is unclear. Germline lookup yields CDR1 SNHLY and CDR2 FYNNEI. With 7 bases removed from V and 2 bases from J, the gap between germline ends came to 7 bases. The length of the CDR3 is 12 residues. The CDR3 DNA reads TGTGCCAGCACCACCTACACAGATACGCAGTATTTT. This gives the protein CASTTYTDTQYF.

This rearrangement joins TRBV19 to TRBJ1-4, with 8 positions matching TRBD1. The CDR3 runs 17 residues. In germline, CDR1 is LNHDA, CDR2 SQIVND (reference sequence). V shed 4 bases, J shed 0 bases, and the junction held 7 bases outside the gene matches. CDR3 DNA sequence: TGTGCCAGTAGTAAAACCACAGGGGGGGCAACTAATGAAAAACTGTTTTTT. It codes for CASSKTTGGATNEKLFF.

This chain uses TRBV5-1 with TRBJ2-1, with a tentative D call TRBD2 (5 bases). V was trimmed by 2 bases and J by 0 bases, leaving 9 bases between them. The V gene's germline CDR1 is SGHRS and CDR2 YFSETQ. The CDR3 length is 15 residues. CDR3 nucleotide sequence: TGCGCCAGCAGCTTCCTAGCATACTCCTACAATGAGCAGTTCTTC. It encodes CASSFLAYSYNEQFF.

The chain carries TRBV2 and TRBJ2-2; the match to TRBD2 covers 7 bases. This CDR3 has 14 residues. J lost 0 bases, V lost 11 bases, and 6 bases had no gene match. Germline CDR1 is SNHLY and CDR2 is FYNNEI. The CDR3 DNA reads as TGTGCCGCGGGGGAGGGGACGAACACCGGGGAGCTGTTTTTT. Its protein product is CAAGEGTNTGELFF.

This chain connects TRBV18 to TRBJ1-3; D perhaps matches TRBD1 (6 bases). The CDR3 length is 15 residues. V shed 11 bases and J shed 0 bases, with 17 bases lying between them. Looked up from germline, CDR1 is KGHSH and CDR2 is LQKENI. DNA for the CDR3: TGTGCCCCGTGGACAGTCGAAGCCTCTGGAAACACCATATATTTT. Amino acid sequence: CAPWTVEASGNTIYF.

This rearrangement joins TRBV4-2 to TRBJ1-2; 7 nucleotides agree with TRBD1. The germline gives CDR1 LGHNA, CDR2 YNFKEQ. The CDR3 loop spans 15 amino acids. The V and J ends lost 0 bases and 6 bases, in that order; junction bases with no gene match: 7. The CDR3 nucleotides read TGTGCCAGCAGCCAAGATCAGGGGGTGGGGGATGGCTACACCTTC. As protein: CASSQDQGVGDGYTF.

This clone was recorded once. The chain carries TRBV6-6 and TRBJ2-3, with 7 bases aligning to TRBD1. Trimming cost V 5 bases and J 0 bases; bases outside gene matches: 5. Germline V gene sequence: CDR1 MNHNY, CDR2 SVGAGI (reference sequence). The CDR3 runs to 15 residues. In nucleotides, the CDR3 is TGTGCCAGCAGTAGAGACAGGGATAGCACAGATACGCAGTATTTT. Amino acids: CASSRDRDSTDTQYF.

The chain uses TRBV5-5 and TRBJ2-7, with D unresolved. Germline-derived CDR1 and CDR2 are SGHKS and YYEKEE (reference sequence). The ends were cut back, 2 bases at V and 2 bases at J, with 8 bases in the middle. The CDR3 is 13 amino acids. The CDR3 nucleotides are TGTGCCAGCAGCTTCAACACCGCCTACGAGCAGTACTTC. Its translation is CASSFNTAYEQYF.

For this clone: The junction differs from germline at one of its ends, possibly a read error. The chain employs TRBV6-6 and TRBJ2-2; 8 bases align to TRBD2. The CDR3 totals 15 residues. CDR1 is MNHNY, CDR2 SVGAGI, per germline (reference sequence). CDR3 residues: CASSNSGGDTGELFF. The CDR3 region has the DNA TGTGCCAGCAGTAACTCCGGGGGGGACACCGGGGAGCTGTTTTTT.

This clone was seen a single time. The chain is built from TRBV5-5 and TRBJ2-7; 9 bases align to TRBD1. The ends lost 0 bases at V and 0 bases at J; junction bases unmatched: 4. The CDR3 extends over 16 amino acids. Germline V gene data show CDR1 as SGHKS and CDR2 as YYEKEE (reference sequence). The CDR3 protein is CASSLVGTGYSYEQYF. As DNA, the CDR3 is TGTGCCAGCAGCTTGGTCGGGACAGGGTACTCCTACGAGCAGTACTTC.

The chain couples TRBV9 to TRBJ2-5; TRBD2 might be the D (5 bases). The CDR3 runs 14 residues. V lost 3 bases and J lost 0, with 9 bases in between. Germline lookup yields CDR1 SGDLS and CDR2 YYNGEE. The CDR3 here is CASSAWENQETQYF. DNA of the CDR3: TGTGCCAGCAGCGCGTGGGAGAACCAAGAGACCCAGTACTTC.

This clone was seen more than once but under ten times. The chain has TRBV6-2 or TRBV6-3 and TRBJ1-5, with D unresolved. The CDR3 has 15 residues. V dropped 7 bases and J dropped 0 bases, with 13 bases sitting between them. Germline CDR1 MNHEY, CDR2 SVGEGT. CDR3 coding DNA: TGTGCCAGCACCCCTACTCCTTATAGCAATCAGCCCCAGCATTTT. It codes for CASTPTPYSNQPQHF.

The V gene is TRBV2, the J gene TRBJ1-5; D uncertain. CDR3 length equals 15 residues. Trimming stripped 6 bases from V and 2 bases from J, with 14 bases between. Germline-derived CDR1 and CDR2 are SNHLY and FYNNEI. CDR3 nucleotide sequence: TGTGCCAGCAGCTCCGGAGCCGGGGGCAATCAGCCCCAGCATTTT. It encodes CASSSGAGGNQPQHF.

The chain is built from TRBV7-8 and TRBJ1-5; 9 bases line up with TRBD1. Germline CDR1 is SGHVS and CDR2 is FQNEAQ. This CDR3 has 17 amino acids. Losses at the gene ends were 0 bases for V and 4 bases for J; bases not matched to a gene: 7. The chain's CDR3 is CASSLAPGTGLNQPQHF. CDR3 nucleotides: TGTGCCAGCAGCTTAGCGCCTGGGACAGGGTTGAATCAGCCCCAGCATTTT.